Sequencing of this T cell receptor (beta chain) was carried out in a study of T cells in Graves' hyperthyroidism and ophthalmopathy. The germline V gene encodes CDR1 MDHEN and CDR2 SYDVKM. V was cut by 11 bases and J by 3 bases, with 16 bases left in between. The CDR3 has 14 residues. This clonotype came up many times. As yet, its antigen is unknown. Researchers amplified the TCR beta CDR3 regions from RNA transcripts. Carried out on the TCR CDR3, a first-round RT-PCR used the HTBI primer set. TCRdb independently ran MiXCR on the multiplex PCR reads; one entry per CDR3 protein. The table has under 350,000 distinct CDR3 sequences, over 20% seen once. General observations from the study: Most clonotypes expanded in the thyroid (above 0.001) were also present in blood.

Pregnant or lactating patients were excluded, as were those with uncontrolled infection or other autoimmune disease. Fresh 10 ml peripheral blood yielded PBMCs. Sequenced: blood. The genes are TRBV28 and TRBJ2-2; possible D gene TRBD1, 5 bases. This receptor was taken from a woman aged 45-65 years with Graves' hyperthyroidism. CDR3 in DNA: TGTGCCGGAAGACAGCGACACGACACCGGGGAGCTGTTTTTT. Its protein product is CAGRQRHDTGELFF.